These 8 T cell receptor beta chains were all obtained from the same sample, sequenced in a study of shared clonotypes between healthy human individuals. Selected positively for CCR7 and CD45RO-negative, naive CD8 cells excluded terminally differentiated effector memory CD45RA+ cells. Generated by immunoSEQ multiplex PCR, the TCRdb table keeps only in-frame clones and is missing some. The sample holds fewer than 700,000 clones, 85% to 95% seen once. The sequencing sample was made of naive CD8+ T cells sorted from blood. These receptor sequences come from a woman in her 30s in good health.

The V and J genes are TRBV12-5 and TRBJ1-2, with 12 bases lining up with TRBD1. Per the germline V gene, CDR1 is LGHNT and CDR2 is FRNRAP. The V and J ends lost 3 bases and 7 bases, in that order; junction bases with no gene match: 9. This CDR3 region has 16 residues. Written as DNA, the CDR3 is TGTGCTAGTGGTTTCCTTCCGGGACAGGGGGCGTTTGGCTACACCTTC. Residues: CASGFLPGQGAFGYTF.

The rearrangement links TRBV4-2 to TRBJ1-1; 7 bases are shared with TRBD1. After removal of 0 bases from V and 2 bases from J, the junction contained 18 bases not matched to a gene. This CDR3 is 20 amino acids long. CDR1 LGHNA and CDR2 YNFKEQ come from the germline V gene. The CDR3 nucleotides are TGTGCCAGCAGCCAAGATCGGGCTCACCGGGACAGCAGCGTAAACACTGAAGCTTTCTTT. Protein product: CASSQDRAHRDSSVNTEAFF.

The genes are TRBV7-6 and TRBJ1-1, with 7 bases matching TRBD1. Germline V gene sequence: CDR1 SGHVS, CDR2 FNYEAQ. With 5 bases clipped from V and 6 bases from J, the junction kept 9 bases outside the gene matches. CDR3 size: 14 residues. In DNA form, the CDR3 reads TGTGCCAGCAGCGACAGGGTCGGTGGTTCTGAAGCTTTCTTT. This encodes CASSDRVGGSEAFF. Full variable domain (remainder filled in from reference TRBV7-6 and TRBJ1-1): GAGVSQSPRYKVTKRGQDVALRCDPISGHVSLYWYRQALGQGPEFLTYFNYEAQQDKSGLPNDRFSAERPEGSISTLTIQRTEQRDSAMYRCASSDRVGGSEAFFGQGTRLTVV.

CDR3 nucleotides: TGTGCCAGCAGTTTATCGCAACAGGGGCCCAGGGACTATGGCTACACCTTC. Its translation is CASSLSQQGPRDYGYTF. V usage is TRBV27 and J usage is TRBJ1-2, with 7 bases that match TRBD1. Germline V gene sequence: CDR1 MNHEY, CDR2 SMNVEV (reference sequence). J lost 3 bases, V lost 0 bases, and 10 bases had no gene match. CDR3 length equals 17 residues.

The J gene is TRBJ1-5, the V gene TRBV10-3; a possible D gene is TRBD1 (5 bases). The CDR3 consists of 14 residues. Germline loops: CDR1 ENHRY, CDR2 SYGVKD. V lost 7 bases and J lost 3, with 13 bases in between. CDR3 in amino acids: CAIMRGMDNQPQHF. CDR3 coding DNA: TGTGCCATCATGCGGGGGATGGACAATCAGCCCCAGCATTTT.

Turning to this clone: Different DNA sequences within this sample yield the same CDR3. The chain employs TRBV27 and TRBJ2-1, with D maybe TRBD2 (6 bases). V shed 2 bases and J shed 0 bases, with 8 bases lying between them. This CDR3 has 15 residues. The germline V gene encodes CDR1 MNHEY and CDR2 SMNVEV (reference sequence). CDR3 bases: TGTGCCAGCAGTTTAACCGGGAGCTCCTACAATGAGCAGTTCTTC. Its protein product is CASSLTGSSYNEQFF.

This chain uses TRBV7-8 with TRBJ2-7; D remains unclear. The CDR3 spans 12 residues. Germline V lookup: CDR1 SGHVS, CDR2 FQNEAQ. Between the trimmed V and J ends, which lost 5 bases and 5 bases, there was a span of 10 bases. The CDR3 region is CASSLYGHEQYF. CDR3 nucleotides: TGTGCCAGCAGCCTATACGGGCACGAGCAGTACTTC.

The chain uses TRBV6-5 and TRBJ2-1, with D possibly TRBD1 on 6 matching bases. The CDR3 runs to 14 residues. Germline V gene lookup returns CDR1 MNHEY and CDR2 SVGAGI. The germline V and J ends were trimmed by 4 bases and 4 bases, with 11 bases remaining between them. The CDR3 nucleotides are TGTGCCAGCAGTTCTTCTACAGGGTACAATGAGCAGTTCTTC. Translation: CASSSSTGYNEQFF.